These 13 T cell receptor beta chains were all obtained from the same sample, sequenced in a study of blood T cell repertoires in COVID-19. TCRdb's copy holds only in-frame clones and misses some; the assay was immunoSEQ multiplex PCR. The table records a few hundred thousand clones, more than 75% of them present only once. Sequencing was carried out using peripheral blood. The receptors shown here come from a woman in her thirties or forties who had recovered from COVID-19.

This clone was observed once. CDR3: CASSLVGTGNNEQFF. CDR3 in DNA: TGTGCCAGCAGCTTAGTTGGGACTGGAAACAATGAGCAGTTCTTC. The rearrangement uses TRBV7-2 and TRBJ2-1, with D maybe TRBD2 (6 bases). Germline V lookup: CDR1 SGHTA, CDR2 FQGNSA. This CDR3 comprises 15 residues. Trimming took off 1 base at V and 5 bases at J, with 12 bases between the two ends.

This clone was picked up one time. This CDR3 is also generated by other DNA sequences in the sample. The chain links TRBV13 to TRBJ2-7; 12 nucleotides line up with TRBD2. Looked up from germline, CDR1 is PRHDT and CDR2 is FYEKMQ (reference sequence). Unmatched junction bases numbered 2, after V lost 0 bases and J lost 2 bases. The CDR3 is 16 amino acids. CDR3 sequence reads: CASSLGPSGRAYEQYF. The CDR3 coding sequence is TGTGCCAGCAGCTTAGGGCCTAGCGGGAGGGCCTACGAGCAGTACTTC.

V gene TRBV11-2 combines with J gene TRBJ2-7, with 8 bases fitting TRBD2. The CDR3 spans 13 residues. Germline V lookup: CDR1 SGHAT, CDR2 FQNNGV. The V segment lost 6 bases and the J segment 4 bases; nucleotides outside the gene matches: 5. CDR3 sequence: CASRAGGSYEQYV. Here the CDR3 DNA reads TGTGCCAGCAGGGCGGGAGGTTCTTACGAGCAGTACGTC.

V is TRBV19 and J is TRBJ1-1, with 7 nucleotides matching TRBD1. The germline V gene has CDR1 LNHDA and CDR2 SQIVND (reference sequence). Trimming at V came to 5 bases and at J to 4 bases, leaving 4 bases not matched to a gene. This CDR3 comprises 13 residues. The CDR3 is CASSPAGGTEAFF. CDR3 nucleotide sequence: TGTGCCAGTAGTCCCGCAGGGGGCACTGAAGCTTTCTTT.

This chain connects TRBV9 to TRBJ2-2; 8 bases align to TRBD1. Germline lookup yields CDR1 SGDLS and CDR2 YYNGEE. V was clipped by 3 bases and J by 4 bases; unmatched bases: 5. The CDR3 length is 15 residues. The CDR3: CASSAGQGFTGELFF. The CDR3, as DNA: TGTGCCAGCAGCGCCGGACAGGGATTCACCGGGGAGCTGTTTTTT.

The genes are TRBV18 and TRBJ2-3, with 8 bases that match TRBD1. The J segment lost 2 bases and the V segment lost 3 bases, leaving 4 bases of the junction unmatched. Per germline, CDR1 KGHSH and CDR2 LQKENI. The CDR3 loop spans 15 amino acids. This chain's CDR3 is CASSPHRGNTDTQYF. DNA of the CDR3: TGTGCCAGCTCACCCCACAGGGGGAACACAGATACGCAGTATTTT.

The chain recombines TRBV27 with TRBJ2-1, with D tentatively TRBD2 (5 bases). V lost 4 bases, J lost 12 bases, and 13 bases lay in between. The length of the CDR3 is 12 residues. Per the germline V gene, CDR1 is MNHEY and CDR2 is SMNVEV (reference sequence). CDR3 in DNA: TGTGCCAGCAGTTCGGGGTTGTGGGCGCAGTTCTTC. It encodes CASSSGLWAQFF.

The CDR3 sequence: CASSLGHNEQFF. In DNA form, the CDR3 reads TGTGCCAGCAGTTTAGGGCACAATGAGCAGTTCTTC. The rearrangement joins TRBV27 to TRBJ2-1, with D hard to call. V gave up 2 bases and J gave up 5 bases, with 4 bases separating them. CDR1 and CDR2 from the germline V gene are MNHEY and SMNVEV (reference sequence). There are 12 residues in the CDR3.

The count of this clone is one. J is TRBJ2-1 and V is TRBV4-3, with 9 bases lining up with TRBD2. Trimming took 2 bases from V and 10 from J; bases not matched to a gene: 15. Germline-derived CDR1 and CDR2 are LGHNA and YSLEER. CDR3 size: 17 residues. CDR3 region: CASSQKGTGTSSGEQFF. The CDR3 bases are TGCGCCAGCAGCCAAAAGGGGACCGGGACTAGCTCTGGGGAGCAGTTCTTC.

This clone appeared a few times. The chain combines TRBV19 with TRBJ1-5, with 7 positions matching TRBD1. The CDR3 loop spans 13 amino acids. Germline lookup yields CDR1 LNHDA and CDR2 SQIVND (reference sequence). The ends lost 7 bases at V and 10 bases at J; junction bases unmatched: 10. For the CDR3, the DNA is TGTGCCAGTAAACAGGGGCTTCAGGGTCCCCAGCATTTT. This gives the protein CASKQGLQGPQHF.

The chain has TRBV30 and TRBJ2-5; 9 bases line up with TRBD2. The germline V gene has CDR1 GTSNPN and CDR2 SVGIG (reference sequence). Germline trimming cut 1 base from V and 5 bases from J; bases unmatched to any gene: 11. This CDR3 comprises 16 residues. The DNA for the CDR3 is TGTGCCTGGAGTGCAGGGGTACACAGCGGGGGGGAGACCCAGTACTTC. Amino acids: CAWSAGVHSGGETQYF.

The chain employs TRBV30 and TRBJ2-7; 8 bases line up with TRBD2. CDR3 length: 14 residues. Germline V gives CDR1 GTSNPN, CDR2 SVGIG (reference sequence). Trimming took 2 bases from V and 2 from J; bases not matched to a gene: 5. DNA for the CDR3: TGTGCCTGGAGTCCACCCGGGGGGGCCTACGAGCAGTACGTC. It yields the protein CAWSPPGGAYEQYV.

The chain has TRBV14 and TRBJ2-7, with 7 nucleotides matching TRBD2. Germline V gene lookup returns CDR1 SGHDN and CDR2 FVKESK. The CDR3 contains 16 residues. Trimming took 0 bases from V and 4 from J; bases not matched to a gene: 9. The CDR3 DNA is TGTGCCAGCAGCCAAGATTGGGAGCGGGACCAATACGAGCAGTACGTC. Translating it yields CASSQDWERDQYEQYV.